The 10 T cell receptor beta chains below were found in one sample sequenced in a study of T cells in tuberculosis. The method was immunoSEQ multiplex PCR; TCRdb's version includes in-frame clones alone and lacks a portion of them. Found here are approximately 35,000 clones, 95% to 97% of them singletons; the top ten hold roughly 6.2%. Sequencing was performed on PBMCs. These receptors all stem from a donor aged 10-30 years with latent tuberculosis or without tuberculosis infection.

This clone was picked up one time. The rearrangement joins TRBV5-1 to TRBJ1-2, with no clear D. The V gene lost 0 bases and the J gene lost 4 bases, with 13 bases spanning the gap. This CDR3 is built from 15 residues. CDR1 and CDR2 (germline): SGHRS, YFSETQ. CDR3 DNA sequence: TGCGCCAGCAGCTTGGATGGGAGGGTAACCTATGGCTACACCTTC. Amino acids: CASSLDGRVTYGYTF.

The V and J genes are TRBV4-1 and TRBJ1-3; D is uncertain. Germline CDR1 is MGHRA and CDR2 is YSYEKL. The V end lost 3 bases, the J end lost 4 bases, and 4 bases lay between the germline ends. The CDR3 loop spans 12 amino acids. The CDR3 loop is CASSQTGNTIYF. The CDR3 bases are TGCGCCAGCAGCCAGACAGGAAACACCATATATTTT.

The V gene is TRBV21-1, the J gene TRBJ2-7; the table's D call, TRBD1, was not checked against the DNA. TRBV21-1 is deemed a pseudogene. The CDR3 loop spans 15 amino acids. The CDR3 spells CARCVRGQGVCEQYF. The CDR3 DNA is TGTGCCAGGTGCGTGCGGGGACAGGGGGTGTGCGAGCAGTACTTC.

V gene TRBV28 combines with J gene TRBJ1-1; tentative D call: TRBD1 (5 bases). V lost 1 base, J lost 5 bases, and 11 bases lay in between. The germline V gene has CDR1 MDHEN and CDR2 SYDVKM. The CDR3 covers 14 residues. The CDR3 sequence is CASSLSAGRTEAFF. DNA for the CDR3: TGTGCCAGCAGTTTATCGGCAGGGAGGACTGAAGCTTTCTTT.

The V call is TRBV6-7, the J call TRBJ2-5; TRBD1 matches at 7 bases. TRBV6-7 is identified as an open reading frame with a role that is uncertain. The CDR3 runs 18 residues. V gave up 6 bases and J gave up 8 bases; unmatched junction bases: 24. CDR3 in amino acids: CASSLLNLDRARKKTQYF. DNA of the CDR3: TGTGCCAGCAGCCTCCTAAATCTTGACAGGGCAAGGAAAAAAACCCAGTACTTC.

The V and J genes are TRBV9 and TRBJ2-1, with 7 bases lining up with TRBD1. Germline values: CDR1 SGDLS, CDR2 YYNGEE. The CDR3 contains 15 residues. After removal of 0 bases from V and 8 bases from J, the junction contained 8 bases not matched to a gene. The CDR3 here is CASSVAIQGVHEQFF. The CDR3 DNA is TGTGCCAGCAGCGTAGCGATCCAGGGGGTTCATGAGCAGTTCTTC.

The chain recombines TRBV6-1 with TRBJ1-2, with D perhaps TRBD1 (6 bases). V was shortened by 6 bases and J by 4 bases, with 18 bases between the two germline ends. This CDR3 has 15 residues. Germline V gives CDR1 MNHNS, CDR2 SASEGT. The CDR3 spells CASSDPVTGVYGYTF. In nucleotides, the CDR3 is TGTGCCAGCAGCGATCCCGTGACAGGTGTCTATGGCTACACCTTC.

A word on this clone: Its ends do not fully match the called genes, so a read error is possible. The gene calls are TRBV5-4 and TRBJ2-1; 9 bases line up with TRBD2. Germline values: CDR1 SGHNT, CDR2 YYREEE (reference sequence). The length of the CDR3 is 17 residues. CDR3 coding DNA: TGTGCCAGTAGCTTGGACGGCGGGGGGGCCTTCTACAATGAGCAGTTCTTC. Its translation: CASSLDGGGAFYNEQFF.

This chain links TRBV29-1 with TRBJ2-5; 7 bases match TRBD1. The CDR3 is made up of 14 amino acids. The ends lost 6 bases at V and 4 bases at J; junction bases unmatched: 11. The germline CDR1 and CDR2 sequences are SQVTM and ANQGSEA. The CDR3 DNA follows: TGCAGCGTCAATACCCAGGGGGTGGCAGAGACCCAGTACTTC. It codes for CSVNTQGVAETQYF.

This chain joins TRBV28 and TRBJ1-4; a weak D match, TRBD1 (5 bases). Trimming removed 6 bases from V and 4 bases from J, with 6 bases in between. CDR1 MDHEN and CDR2 SYDVKM come from the germline V gene. The length of the CDR3 is 12 residues. The CDR3 sequence: CASRDSNEKLFF. In DNA form, the CDR3 reads TGTGCCAGCAGAGACAGTAATGAAAAACTGTTTTTT.